The 9 T cell receptor beta chains below all came from one sample that was sequenced in a study of Tregs in tolerant kidney transplant recipients. The nonmyeloablative bone marrow transplants came from related graft donors, with transient mixed chimerism. Sequencing used immunoSEQ multiplex PCR; TCRdb keeps in-frame clones, though not all of them. The table lists 30,000 to 40,000 clones. The sequences come from CD4+ T cells from blood (PBMCs), collected 24 months after the transplant. The receptors derive from a human patient who received a combined kidney and bone marrow transplant. Among the T cells, some may be from the graft donor.

Concerning this clone itself: The CDR3 is cut off 3 residues early in the read; its end comes from the germline J gene. The chain couples TRBV2 to TRBJ1-1, with 8 bases lining up with TRBD1. CDR1 SNHLY and CDR2 FYNNEI come from the germline V gene. CDR3 size: 12 residues. The CDR3 spells CASPPDRGSAFF. The sequenced CDR3 bases are TGTGCCAGCCCACCAGACAGGGGATCA.

CDR3 region: CASSLASYGVGTDTQYF. CDR3 bases read: TGCGCCAGCAGCTTGGCCAGCTACGGGGTGGGCACAGATACG. The J gene is TRBJ2-3, the V gene TRBV5-1; D may be TRBD2 (5 bases). The read ends 3 residues shy of where the CDR3 ends; the end is completed using the germline J gene. Germline V gives CDR1 SGHRS, CDR2 YFSETQ. V was shortened by 0 bases and J by 1 base, with 15 bases between the two germline ends. This CDR3 spans 17 amino acids.

Comments on this clone: The DNA ends 3 residues before the CDR3 does, and the rest of the CDR3 is filled in from the germline J gene. V is TRBV5-4 and J is TRBJ2-6, with D maybe TRBD1 (5 bases). Germline V CDR1 and CDR2: SGHNT, YYREEE (reference sequence). Trimming left V 6 bases short and J 3 bases short, with 13 bases between. The CDR3 is 15 residues long. CDR3 amino acids: CASTLQGYGANVLTF. The sequenced part of the CDR3 DNA is TGTGCCAGCACCCTGCAGGGATATGGGGCCAACGTC.

To note about this clone: From the germline J gene comes the end of the CDR3, since the read stops 3 residues before it. The chain carries TRBV30 and TRBJ2-1; TRBD2 agrees at 10 bases. J gave up 6 bases and V 1 base, and 6 bases lay outside the gene matches. Germline CDR1 reads GTSNPN; CDR2 reads SVGIG (reference sequence). This CDR3 region has 15 residues. Partial CDR3 DNA: TGTGCCTGGAGTGGGGTAGCGGGAGGTGCCAATGAG. This sequence encodes CAWSGVAGGANE. The full CDR3 reads CAWSGVAGGANEQFF.

The CDR3 sequence: CASSPSVNTEAFF. The covered CDR3 bases are TGTGCCAGCAGCCCATCGGTAAACACTGAA. The chain is built from TRBV7-3 and TRBJ1-1; D remains unclear. The read comes to an end 3 residues before the CDR3 does, leaving the germline J gene to fill in the end. Germline V lookup: CDR1 SGHTA, CDR2 FQGTGA. This CDR3 region has 13 residues. V gave up 5 bases and J gave up 2 bases, with 9 bases separating them.

The covered CDR3 bases are TGCAGTGCCCTAGCGGGAGGGCTAGGGGCCAACGTC. Translating gives CSALAGGLGANV. The CDR3, in full, reads CSALAGGLGANVLTF. The chain recombines TRBV20-1 with TRBJ2-6; 12 positions agree with TRBD2. The DNA ends 3 residues before the CDR3 does, and the rest of the CDR3 is filled in from the germline J gene. Trimming removed 6 bases from V and 4 bases from J; junction bases left unmatched: 4. The CDR3 runs 15 residues. The V gene's germline CDR1 is DFQATT and CDR2 SNEGSKA (reference sequence).

With regard to this clone: The read is 3 residues too short to cover the CDR3 end, so that end is filled in from the germline J gene. The chain employs TRBV29-1 and TRBJ2-2, with 12 bases identical to TRBD2. Germline lookup yields CDR1 SQVTM and CDR2 ANQGSEA. V lost 4 bases and J lost 4; bases outside the gene matches: 19. This CDR3 contains 20 residues. The sequenced part of the CDR3 DNA is TGCAGCGTTGTCCTAGCCTACGGGCTAGCGGGAGGGCCGGGCACCGGGGAG. It encodes CSVVLAYGLAGGPGTGE. The full CDR3 protein reads CSVVLAYGLAGGPGTGELFF.

Turning to this clone: The read terminates 3 residues ahead of where the CDR3 ends, so the germline J gene completes it. The chain links TRBV7-3 to TRBJ2-2, with D tentatively TRBD1 (6 bases). CDR1 is SGHTA and CDR2 is FQGTGA in the germline V gene. The ends were cut back, 3 bases at V and 6 bases at J, with 11 bases in the middle. This CDR3 has 14 amino acids. CDR3 bases read: TGTGCCAGCAGCTTTGCACAGGGCGCCGGGGAG. It encodes CASSFAQGAGE. The whole CDR3 sequence reads CASSFAQGAGELFF.

Incomplete CDR3 DNA: TGCGCCAGCAGAGGAGGACTAGCGGGAGACACTGAG. Protein sequence: CASRGGLAGDTE. Given in full, the CDR3 is CASRGGLAGDTEQFF. This chain links TRBV5-1 with TRBJ2-1; 13 bases line up with TRBD2. The read finishes 3 residues shy of the CDR3 end, and the germline J gene is used to complete it. The CDR3 loop spans 15 amino acids. The germline V gene has CDR1 SGHRS and CDR2 YFSETQ. With V trimmed by 5 bases and J by 9 bases, 8 bases remained unmatched.